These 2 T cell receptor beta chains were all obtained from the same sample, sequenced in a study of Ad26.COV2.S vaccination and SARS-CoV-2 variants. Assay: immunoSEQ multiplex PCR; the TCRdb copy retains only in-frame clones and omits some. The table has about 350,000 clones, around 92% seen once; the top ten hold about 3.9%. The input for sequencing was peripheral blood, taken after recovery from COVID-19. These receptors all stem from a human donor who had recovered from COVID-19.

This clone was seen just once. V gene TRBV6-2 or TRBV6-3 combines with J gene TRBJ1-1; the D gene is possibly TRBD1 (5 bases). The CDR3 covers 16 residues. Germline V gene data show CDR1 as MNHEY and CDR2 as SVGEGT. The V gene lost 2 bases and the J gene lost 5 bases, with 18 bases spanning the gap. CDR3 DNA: TGTGCCAGCAGTTACCTCTTTGGGGGAGGGAGGACTGAAGCTTTCTTT. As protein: CASSYLFGGGRTEAFF.

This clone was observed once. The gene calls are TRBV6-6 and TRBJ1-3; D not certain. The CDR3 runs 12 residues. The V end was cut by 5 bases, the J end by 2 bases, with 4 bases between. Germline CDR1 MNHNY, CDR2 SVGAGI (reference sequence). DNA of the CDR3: TGTGCCAGCAGTCTCCCTGGAAACACCATATATTTT. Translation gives CASSLPGNTIYF.